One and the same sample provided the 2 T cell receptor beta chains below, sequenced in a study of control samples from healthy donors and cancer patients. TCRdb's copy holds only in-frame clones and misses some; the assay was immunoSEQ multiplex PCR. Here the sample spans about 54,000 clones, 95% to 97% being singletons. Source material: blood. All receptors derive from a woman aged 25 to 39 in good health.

The CDR3: CASSLRDRENQPQHF. Here the CDR3 DNA reads TGTGCCAGCAGTTTAAGGGACAGGGAGAATCAGCCCCAGCATTTT. The rearrangement uses TRBV28 and TRBJ1-5; TRBD1 aligns across 9 bases. This CDR3 region has 15 residues. V dropped 2 bases and J dropped 4; count of bases not matched to a gene: 3. Germline assignment: CDR1 MDHEN and CDR2 SYDVKM.

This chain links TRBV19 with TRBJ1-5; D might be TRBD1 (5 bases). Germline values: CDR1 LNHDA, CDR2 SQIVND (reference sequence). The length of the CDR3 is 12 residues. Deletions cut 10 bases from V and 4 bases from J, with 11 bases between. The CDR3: CATSKGNQPQHF. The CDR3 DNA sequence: TGTGCCACCTCTAAGGGGAATCAGCCCCAGCATTTT.